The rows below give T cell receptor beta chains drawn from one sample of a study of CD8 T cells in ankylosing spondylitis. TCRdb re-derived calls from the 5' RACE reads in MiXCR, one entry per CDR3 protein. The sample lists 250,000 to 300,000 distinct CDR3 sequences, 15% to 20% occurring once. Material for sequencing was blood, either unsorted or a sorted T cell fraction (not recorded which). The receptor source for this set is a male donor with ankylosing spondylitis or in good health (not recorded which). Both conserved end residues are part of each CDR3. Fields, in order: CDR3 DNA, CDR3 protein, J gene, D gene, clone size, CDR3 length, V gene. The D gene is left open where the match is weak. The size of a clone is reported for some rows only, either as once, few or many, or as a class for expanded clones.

cdr3_nt: TGCGCCAGCAGCTCCGAACTAGCGGGAGGGCCTGATGAGCAGTTCTTC
cdr3_aa: CASSSELAGGPDEQFF
j_call: TRBJ2-1
d_call: TRBD2
clone_size: few
cdr3_length: 16
v_call: TRBV5-1

cdr3_nt: TGTGCCACCAGTGACTCTAGCGGGAGGTACTACAATGAGCAGTTCTTC
cdr3_aa: CATSDSSGRYYNEQFF
j_call: TRBJ2-1
d_call: TRBD2
clone_size: few
cdr3_length: 16
v_call: TRBV24-1

cdr3_nt: TGCGCCAGCAGCCAAGCCCCTAGCGGATCCTACGAGCAGTACTTC
cdr3_aa: CASSQAPSGSYEQYF
j_call: TRBJ2-7
d_call: TRBD2
clone_size: few
cdr3_length: 15
v_call: TRBV4-3

cdr3_nt: TGTGCCAGCAGTTTCAGTCCCCCGAGTCCTCTTGGCAATGAGCAGTTCTTC
cdr3_aa: CASSFSPPSPLGNEQFF
j_call: TRBJ2-1
d_call: .
clone_size: .
cdr3_length: 17
v_call: TRBV12-3/TRBV12-4

cdr3_nt: TGTGCCAGCAGCCCCCATGGGACAGCGGGCTTCAATGAGCAGTTCTTC
cdr3_aa: CASSPHGTAGFNEQFF
j_call: TRBJ2-1
d_call: .
clone_size: few
cdr3_length: 16
v_call: TRBV9

cdr3_nt: TGTGCCAGTAGTATAGCTGGGGGAGGGCCGAATGAGCAGTTCTTC
cdr3_aa: CASSIAGGGPNEQFF
j_call: TRBJ2-1
d_call: TRBD2
clone_size: .
cdr3_length: 15
v_call: TRBV19

cdr3_nt: TGCGCCAGCAGCTTGGCGGATAGGGGTAGCCACGAGCAGTACTTC
cdr3_aa: CASSLADRGSHEQYF
j_call: TRBJ2-7
d_call: .
clone_size: few
cdr3_length: 15
v_call: TRBV5-1

cdr3_nt: TGTGCCAGCGCGCGAGAGGGGGCTGCACCAGATACGCAGTATTTT
cdr3_aa: CASAREGAAPDTQYF
j_call: TRBJ2-3
d_call: TRBD1
clone_size: few
cdr3_length: 15
v_call: TRBV9

cdr3_nt: TGCGCCAGCAGCCAAGTCCCAGCCAGTAGCATTGGGTCCTACGAGCAGTACTTC
cdr3_aa: CASSQVPASSIGSYEQYF
j_call: TRBJ2-7
d_call: .
clone_size: .
cdr3_length: 18
v_call: TRBV4-1

cdr3_nt: TGCGCCAGCAGCCAAGATGGGGGGCCTAGCACAGATACGCAGTATTTT
cdr3_aa: CASSQDGGPSTDTQYF
j_call: TRBJ2-3
d_call: .
clone_size: few
cdr3_length: 16
v_call: TRBV4-1

cdr3_nt: TGTGCCATCAGTGAAATGGCAGGTCAGTACGAGCAGTACTTC
cdr3_aa: CAISEMAGQYEQYF
j_call: TRBJ2-7
d_call: .
clone_size: few
cdr3_length: 14
v_call: TRBV10-3

cdr3_nt: TGCAGTGCTAGAGATCCATTATGGCGGGAGTATCCAGATACGCAGTATTTT
cdr3_aa: CSARDPLWREYPDTQYF
j_call: TRBJ2-3
d_call: TRBD2
clone_size: many
cdr3_length: 17
v_call: TRBV20-1

cdr3_nt: TGTGCCAGCAGGGGGGTGATGAGCTCCTACAATGAGCAGTTCTTC
cdr3_aa: CASRGVMSSYNEQFF
j_call: TRBJ2-1
d_call: .
clone_size: .
cdr3_length: 15
v_call: TRBV6-2/TRBV6-3

cdr3_nt: TGCGCCACGGCACCGGGACTAGAAGACGGTGAGCAGTTCTTC
cdr3_aa: CATAPGLEDGEQFF
j_call: TRBJ2-1
d_call: TRBD2
clone_size: many
cdr3_length: 14
v_call: TRBV5-1

cdr3_nt: TGTGCCAGCAGCTCCGGACTAGCGGGTTTGGGGCAAGAGACCCAGTACTTC
cdr3_aa: CASSSGLAGLGQETQYF
j_call: TRBJ2-5
d_call: TRBD2
clone_size: few
cdr3_length: 17
v_call: TRBV12-3/TRBV12-4

cdr3_nt: TGCGCCAGCAGGTTAGACGTACAAGAGACCCAGTACTTC
cdr3_aa: CASRLDVQETQYF
j_call: TRBJ2-5
d_call: .
clone_size: many
cdr3_length: 13
v_call: TRBV23-1

cdr3_nt: TGCAGTGCTAGAGATTTGGCGGGAGAAAACTACGAGCAGTACTTC
cdr3_aa: CSARDLAGENYEQYF
j_call: TRBJ2-7
d_call: TRBD2
clone_size: .
cdr3_length: 15
v_call: TRBV20-1

cdr3_nt: TGCGCCAGCAGCCAAGGACTAGCGGGATGGAATGAGCAGTTCTTC
cdr3_aa: CASSQGLAGWNEQFF
j_call: TRBJ2-1
d_call: TRBD2
clone_size: .
cdr3_length: 15
v_call: TRBV4-3

cdr3_nt: TGTGCCAGCAGCCACATCCCGGGAAGCTACAATGAGCAGTTCTTC
cdr3_aa: CASSHIPGSYNEQFF
j_call: TRBJ2-1
d_call: .
clone_size: .
cdr3_length: 15
v_call: TRBV12-3/TRBV12-4

cdr3_nt: TGTGCCAGCAGCAGACAGGGTTTTGGCACAGATACGCAGTATTTT
cdr3_aa: CASSRQGFGTDTQYF
j_call: TRBJ2-3
d_call: TRBD1
clone_size: few
cdr3_length: 15
v_call: TRBV7-3

cdr3_nt: TGCGCCAGCAGCCTCCATCCGCTAGGTTTGGAGCAGTTCTTC
cdr3_aa: CASSLHPLGLEQFF
j_call: TRBJ2-1
d_call: .
clone_size: .
cdr3_length: 14
v_call: TRBV4-1

cdr3_nt: TGTGCCAGCGGGGAACTAGCGGGAGGGGGCAATGAGCAGTTCTTC
cdr3_aa: CASGELAGGGNEQFF
j_call: TRBJ2-1
d_call: TRBD2
clone_size: .
cdr3_length: 15
v_call: TRBV12-3/TRBV12-4

cdr3_nt: TGTGCCAGCAGTTATGAGCGGGAGTCTGGAGAGACCCAGTACTTC
cdr3_aa: CASSYERESGETQYF
j_call: TRBJ2-5
d_call: TRBD2
clone_size: many
cdr3_length: 15
v_call: TRBV12-3/TRBV12-4

cdr3_nt: TGTGCCAGCAGCCAACAGGGGATCCATGAGCAGTTCTTC
cdr3_aa: CASSQQGIHEQFF
j_call: TRBJ2-1
d_call: TRBD1
clone_size: few
cdr3_length: 13
v_call: TRBV6-1

cdr3_nt: TGCGCCAGCAGCCAAGATCCCCGACTAGCGGGAGGAGGTGAGCAGTTCTTC
cdr3_aa: CASSQDPRLAGGGEQFF
j_call: TRBJ2-1
d_call: TRBD2
clone_size: few
cdr3_length: 17
v_call: TRBV4-1

cdr3_nt: TGTGCCAGCAGTTTCCTGTCAGGGGGCGCCGATGGCTACACCTTC
cdr3_aa: CASSFLSGGADGYTF
j_call: TRBJ1-2
d_call: TRBD1
clone_size: few
cdr3_length: 15
v_call: TRBV12-3/TRBV12-4

cdr3_nt: TGCAGCGTTGTCCCTACTAGCGGAGGCGACACCGGGGAGCTGTTTTTT
cdr3_aa: CSVVPTSGGDTGELFF
j_call: TRBJ2-2
d_call: TRBD2
clone_size: few
cdr3_length: 16
v_call: TRBV29-1

cdr3_nt: TGCGCCAGCAGCCCGGAGTGGGGAGACTCCTACGAGCAGTACTTC
cdr3_aa: CASSPEWGDSYEQYF
j_call: TRBJ2-7
d_call: .
clone_size: .
cdr3_length: 15
v_call: TRBV5-1

cdr3_nt: TGTGCCAGCAGAAAAGGGGGCGGTCAGCCCCAGCATTTT
cdr3_aa: CASRKGGGQPQHF
j_call: TRBJ1-5
d_call: TRBD1
clone_size: many
cdr3_length: 13
v_call: TRBV28

cdr3_nt: TGTGCCAGCAGTCCCACGAGCTCCTACAATGAGCAGTTCTTC
cdr3_aa: CASSPTSSYNEQFF
j_call: TRBJ2-1
d_call: .
clone_size: .
cdr3_length: 14
v_call: TRBV28

cdr3_nt: TGTGCCAGCAGTTTACCTGGGGGGAGTGAGCAGTTCTTC
cdr3_aa: CASSLPGGSEQFF
j_call: TRBJ2-1
d_call: .
clone_size: .
cdr3_length: 13
v_call: TRBV12-3/TRBV12-4

cdr3_nt: TGTGCCAGCAGTGGGGGAGTTACGTTCTTC
cdr3_aa: CASSGGVTFF
j_call: TRBJ2-1
d_call: .
clone_size: few
cdr3_length: 10
v_call: TRBV12-3/TRBV12-4

cdr3_nt: TGCGCCAGCAGCCAGGAACAGGGGGCCACTGAAGCTTTCTTT
cdr3_aa: CASSQEQGATEAFF
j_call: TRBJ1-1
d_call: TRBD1
clone_size: .
cdr3_length: 14
v_call: TRBV4-3

cdr3_nt: TGTGCCAGCAGCCAGAGGACTAGCGGGAGGACAGAGACCCAGTACTTC
cdr3_aa: CASSQRTSGRTETQYF
j_call: TRBJ2-5
d_call: TRBD2
clone_size: .
cdr3_length: 16
v_call: TRBV3-1

cdr3_nt: TGTGCCAGCAGTCCCAGTGAGGGACAGATCAATGAGCAGTTCTTC
cdr3_aa: CASSPSEGQINEQFF
j_call: TRBJ2-1
d_call: TRBD1
clone_size: .
cdr3_length: 15
v_call: TRBV27

cdr3_nt: TGTGCCATCAGTGGGTCGACTAGCGGGAGGCCGGTCGGCACAGATACGCAGTATTTT
cdr3_aa: CAISGSTSGRPVGTDTQYF
j_call: TRBJ2-3
d_call: TRBD2
clone_size: .
cdr3_length: 19
v_call: TRBV10-3

cdr3_nt: TGCAGTATTGAGGGCCCTGAAGCTTTCTTT
cdr3_aa: CSIEGPEAFF
j_call: TRBJ1-1
d_call: .
clone_size: .
cdr3_length: 10
v_call: TRBV29-1

cdr3_nt: TGTGCCATATCAGCGAACCGGAACACTGAAGCTTTCTTT
cdr3_aa: CAISANRNTEAFF
j_call: TRBJ1-1
d_call: .
clone_size: .
cdr3_length: 13
v_call: TRBV7-9

cdr3_nt: TGCGCCAGCAGCCAAACCGCGGGAGATATCTACAATGAGCAGTTCTTC
cdr3_aa: CASSQTAGDIYNEQFF
j_call: TRBJ2-1
d_call: TRBD2
clone_size: few
cdr3_length: 16
v_call: TRBV4-1

cdr3_nt: TGTGCCAGCAGGTTATTGGGCGACAGCTACGAGCAGTACTTC
cdr3_aa: CASRLLGDSYEQYF
j_call: TRBJ2-7
d_call: .
clone_size: .
cdr3_length: 14
v_call: TRBV27

cdr3_nt: TGCGCCAGCAGCCAAGTAGGGACAGAAGAGACCCAGTACTTC
cdr3_aa: CASSQVGTEETQYF
j_call: TRBJ2-5
d_call: TRBD1
clone_size: many
cdr3_length: 14
v_call: TRBV4-1

cdr3_nt: TGTGCCACCAGCAGAGGCACCATAGCGGAGACCTACGAGCAGTACTTC
cdr3_aa: CATSRGTIAETYEQYF
j_call: TRBJ2-7
d_call: .
clone_size: many
cdr3_length: 16
v_call: TRBV15

cdr3_nt: TGCGCCAGCAGCCAAGATCTAGCGGGAGTAGGGTACGAGCAGTACTTC
cdr3_aa: CASSQDLAGVGYEQYF
j_call: TRBJ2-7
d_call: TRBD2
clone_size: .
cdr3_length: 16
v_call: TRBV4-3

cdr3_nt: TGTGCCAGCAGCTCGGGCAGACAGGGCACAGATACGCAGTATTTT
cdr3_aa: CASSSGRQGTDTQYF
j_call: TRBJ2-3
d_call: .
clone_size: few
cdr3_length: 15
v_call: TRBV28

cdr3_nt: TGTGCCAGCAGTTTAGCGTTCCGGGACAGGGCGGGCGGGGAGCTGTTTTTT
cdr3_aa: CASSLAFRDRAGGELFF
j_call: TRBJ2-2
d_call: TRBD1
clone_size: few
cdr3_length: 17
v_call: TRBV12-3/TRBV12-4

cdr3_nt: TGCGCCAGCAGCCCAAGGACTAGCGGGAGTATCGGGGAGCTGTTTTTT
cdr3_aa: CASSPRTSGSIGELFF
j_call: TRBJ2-2
d_call: TRBD2
clone_size: few
cdr3_length: 16
v_call: TRBV5-1

cdr3_nt: TGCAGCGCTCGTACCGGGGGGCTAGTCGACTATGGCTACACCTTC
cdr3_aa: CSARTGGLVDYGYTF
j_call: TRBJ1-2
d_call: .
clone_size: .
cdr3_length: 15
v_call: TRBV29-1

cdr3_nt: TGCAGTGCCCCCCCTAGCTCCTACAATGAGCAGTTCTTC
cdr3_aa: CSAPPSSYNEQFF
j_call: TRBJ2-1
d_call: .
clone_size: .
cdr3_length: 13
v_call: TRBV20-1

cdr3_nt: TGCAGCGTTGAGTGGGGGGAGGCCTACGAGCAGTACTTC
cdr3_aa: CSVEWGEAYEQYF
j_call: TRBJ2-7
d_call: .
clone_size: few
cdr3_length: 13
v_call: TRBV29-1

cdr3_nt: TGTGCCAGCAGTATCGACAGTGGGGTCACCGAGCAGTACTTC
cdr3_aa: CASSIDSGVTEQYF
j_call: TRBJ2-7
d_call: .
clone_size: few
cdr3_length: 14
v_call: TRBV28